The rows below give T cell receptor beta chains drawn from one sample of a study of cytomegalovirus exposure and HLA in healthy donors. Clones were sequenced by immunoSEQ multiplex PCR, and TCRdb holds only the in-frame ones, with some missing. The sample shows fewer than 200,000 clones, about three quarters of them seen only once. The sample taken for sequencing was PBMCs. These receptors came from a woman aged 40 to 50 in good health and CMV-seropositive. The CDR3 runs from the conserved cysteine through the conserved F or W. Each record gives: CDR3 protein, CDR3 DNA, J gene, D gene, clone size, V gene. The D gene is left open where the match is weak. For some rows the clone size is stated as once, few or many, or as a class when expanded; others skip it.

CDR3: CASSFDSGLGGYTF
DNA: TGTGCCAGCAGCTTCGACTCAGGGTTAGGTGGCTACACCTTC
J: TRBJ1-2
D: NA
size: few
V: TRBV7-9

CDR3: CASSLVQGRYNEQFF
DNA: TGTGCCAGCAGCTTAGTACAGGGGAGGTACAATGAGCAGTTCTTC
J: TRBJ2-1
D: NA
size: few
V: TRBV7-9

CDR3: CASRTILNTEAFF
DNA: TGTGCCAGTAGGACTATTCTGAACACTGAAGCTTTCTTT
J: TRBJ1-1
D: NA
size: NA
V: TRBV19

CDR3: CASSSGQGAKQYF
DNA: TGTGCCAGCAGCTCTGGACAGGGGGCAAAGCAGTACTTC
J: TRBJ2-5
D: TRBD1
size: NA
V: TRBV7-9

CDR3: CASSWGQGTEAFF
DNA: TGTGCCAGCAGCTGGGGACAGGGAACTGAAGCTTTCTTT
J: TRBJ1-1
D: TRBD1
size: NA
V: TRBV11-2

CDR3: CASSLGIGQGAFF
DNA: TGTGCCAGCAGCTTAGGCATCGGACAGGGGGCTTTCTTT
J: TRBJ1-1
D: TRBD1
size: NA
V: TRBV13

CDR3: CASSDDRVGSGNTIYF
DNA: TGTGCCAGCAGTGACGACAGGGTGGGCTCTGGAAACACCATATATTTT
J: TRBJ1-3
D: TRBD1
size: NA
V: TRBV25-1

CDR3: CASSLVRDELGEKLFF
DNA: TGTGCCAGCAGCTTAGTCAGGGATGAACTCGGTGAAAAACTGTTTTTT
J: TRBJ1-4
D: NA
size: NA
V: TRBV7-2

CDR3: CASRGGYTGELFF
DNA: TGTGCCAGCAGGGGGGGTTACACCGGGGAGCTGTTTTTT
J: TRBJ2-2
D: NA
size: NA
V: TRBV9

CDR3: CASSYGGSHSPLHF
DNA: TGTGCCAGCAGTTACGGGGGCAGTCATTCACCCCTCCACTTT
J: TRBJ1-6
D: NA
size: NA
V: TRBV6-6

CDR3: CATSRDQMYSNRPQHF
DNA: TGTGCCACCAGCAGAGATCAGATGTATAGCAATCGGCCCCAGCATTTT
J: TRBJ1-5
D: NA
size: NA
V: TRBV15

CDR3: CASTTQAGGGNQPQHF
DNA: TGTGCCAGCACCACACAAGCAGGGGGTGGCAATCAGCCCCAGCATTTT
J: TRBJ1-5
D: TRBD1
size: NA
V: TRBV7-2

CDR3: CASSFFTTGSTEAFF
DNA: TGTGCCAGCAGTTTCTTTACGACGGGGAGTACTGAAGCTTTCTTT
J: TRBJ1-1
D: NA
size: few
V: TRBV6-5

CDR3: CASSFGQGEQPQHF
DNA: TGTGCCAGCAGTTTCGGACAGGGAGAACAGCCCCAGCATTTT
J: TRBJ1-5
D: TRBD1
size: NA
V: TRBV5-6

CDR3: CASSQDHGQTYGYTF
DNA: TGTGCCAGCAGCCAAGATCACGGACAGACCTATGGCTACACCTTC
J: TRBJ1-2
D: NA
size: NA
V: TRBV14

CDR3: CASSGQANEAFF
DNA: TGTGCCAGCAGTGGACAGGCTAATGAAGCTTTCTTT
J: TRBJ1-1
D: NA
size: NA
V: TRBV2

CDR3: CASNHLGGNTEAFF
DNA: TGTGCCAGCAACCACCTCGGGGGGAACACTGAAGCTTTCTTT
J: TRBJ1-1
D: NA
size: NA
V: TRBV7-9

CDR3: CASSLGSTGGQETQYF
DNA: TGCGCCAGCAGCTTGGGATCGACGGGGGGGCAAGAGACCCAGTACTTC
J: TRBJ2-5
D: TRBD2
size: NA
V: TRBV5-1

CDR3: CASSYSRGSYEQYF
DNA: TGTGCCAGCAGTTACTCTAGGGGTTCCTACGAGCAGTACTTC
J: TRBJ2-7
D: NA
size: NA
V: TRBV6-5

CDR3: CASSLGQGLNTEAFF
DNA: TGTGCCAGCTCACTAGGACAGGGCCTGAACACTGAAGCTTTCTTT
J: TRBJ1-1
D: TRBD1
size: NA
V: TRBV18

CDR3: CASSIQGTGELFF
DNA: TGTGCCAGCAGCATACAGGGGACCGGGGAGCTGTTTTTT
J: TRBJ2-2
D: TRBD1
size: NA
V: TRBV7-9

CDR3: CATTRDTEAFF
DNA: TGTGCCACAACACGGGACACTGAAGCTTTCTTT
J: TRBJ1-1
D: NA
size: few
V: TRBV6-5

CDR3: CASSRAGTVGQETQYF
DNA: TGTGCCAGTAGTCGGGCGGGGACAGTGGGCCAAGAGACCCAGTACTTC
J: TRBJ2-5
D: NA
size: NA
V: TRBV19

CDR3: CASRAGQSNYGYTF
DNA: TGTGCCAGCAGGGCGGGACAGTCTAACTATGGCTACACCTTC
J: TRBJ1-2
D: TRBD1
size: once
V: TRBV6-5

CDR3: CAWSGTGANQPQHF
DNA: TGTGCCTGGAGTGGGACAGGCGCTAATCAGCCCCAGCATTTT
J: TRBJ1-5
D: TRBD1
size: NA
V: TRBV30

CDR3: CASSATGTARAHEQYF
DNA: TGTGCCAGCAGCGCGACAGGGACAGCCAGAGCCCACGAGCAGTACTTC
J: TRBJ2-7
D: TRBD1
size: NA
V: TRBV9

CDR3: CAWRIPGNSNYGYTF
DNA: TGTGCCTGGAGAATCCCAGGGAATTCCAACTATGGCTACACCTTC
J: TRBJ1-2
D: NA
size: NA
V: TRBV30

CDR3: CASRGPAGEQFF
DNA: TGTGCCAGCCGCGGACCGGCGGGGGAGCAGTTCTTC
J: TRBJ2-1
D: NA
size: NA
V: TRBV7-9

CDR3: CASSELGGTNYEQYF
DNA: TGTGCCAGCAGTGAATTGGGGGGAACGAACTACGAGCAGTACTTC
J: TRBJ2-7
D: NA
size: NA
V: TRBV25-1

CDR3: CASSPGQLNYGYTF
DNA: TGTGCCAGCTCACCCGGACAGCTTAACTATGGCTACACCTTC
J: TRBJ1-2
D: NA
size: once
V: TRBV18

CDR3: CAWSRAGNSPLHF
DNA: TGTGCCTGGAGCAGGGCAGGAAATTCACCCCTCCACTTT
J: TRBJ1-6
D: NA
size: NA
V: TRBV30

CDR3: CASSPSHERGELFF
DNA: TGTGCCAGCAGCCCTAGTCATGAACGAGGGGAGCTGTTTTTT
J: TRBJ2-2
D: NA
size: NA
V: TRBV7-9

CDR3: CASSQGPGETSYNEQFF
DNA: TGTGCCAGCAGCCAAGGACCGGGAGAGACCTCCTACAATGAGCAGTTCTTC
J: TRBJ2-1
D: NA
size: NA
V: TRBV14

CDR3: CASSGRVAYEQYF
DNA: TGTGCCAGTAGTGGGCGGGTAGCCTACGAGCAGTACTTC
J: TRBJ2-7
D: NA
size: NA
V: TRBV19

CDR3: CASSSYRVMTDTQYF
DNA: TGTGCCAGCAGCTCGTACAGGGTTATGACAGATACGCAGTATTTT
J: TRBJ2-3
D: NA
size: NA
V: TRBV7-9

CDR3: CASSYGTGPETQYF
DNA: TGCGCCAGCAGCTACGGGACAGGGCCAGAGACCCAGTACTTC
J: TRBJ2-5
D: TRBD1
size: NA
V: TRBV5-1

CDR3: CASSFPLAGENTGELFF
DNA: TGTGCCAGCAGTTTCCCCCTAGCGGGGGAGAACACCGGGGAGCTGTTTTTT
J: TRBJ2-2
D: TRBD2
size: NA
V: TRBV28

CDR3: CASSPWTGGRDTQYF
DNA: TGTGCCAGCAGCCCATGGACAGGGGGCAGAGATACGCAGTATTTT
J: TRBJ2-3
D: TRBD1
size: few
V: TRBV7-2

CDR3: CAWSVGAGGPHNEQFF
DNA: TGTGCCTGGAGTGTGGGAGCGGGGGGGCCTCACAATGAGCAGTTCTTC
J: TRBJ2-1
D: TRBD2
size: NA
V: TRBV30

CDR3: CASSEGATEQYF
DNA: TGCGCCAGCAGCGAGGGGGCTACGGAGCAGTACTTC
J: TRBJ2-7
D: TRBD1
size: NA
V: TRBV5-1

CDR3: CASSLVDYQETQYF
DNA: TGTGCCAGCAGCTTGGTGGACTACCAAGAGACCCAGTACTTC
J: TRBJ2-5
D: NA
size: NA
V: TRBV7-2

CDR3: CASSQVPVRGLESPRGELFF
DNA: TGCGCCAGCAGCCAAGTCCCCGTGAGGGGGTTGGAGTCACCCAGGGGGGAGCTGTTTTTT
J: TRBJ2-2
D: NA
size: NA
V: TRBV4-1

CDR3: CSVETWDRVISCDEQFF
DNA: TGCAGCGTTGAAACGTGGGACAGGGTAATTTCTTGCGATGAGCAGTTCTTC
J: TRBJ2-1
D: TRBD1
size: NA
V: TRBV29-1

CDR3: CASSLGRQGVSGYTF
DNA: TGTGCCAGCAGCCTCGGGCGGCAGGGGGTTAGTGGCTACACCTTC
J: TRBJ1-2
D: TRBD1
size: NA
V: TRBV2

CDR3: CAITSDRGGYGYTF
DNA: TGTGCCATCACCTCGGACAGGGGGGGCTATGGCTACACCTTC
J: TRBJ1-2
D: TRBD1
size: NA
V: TRBV10-3

CDR3: CATSRDRQGGAFF
DNA: TGTGCCACCAGCAGAGACCGACAGGGTGGCGCTTTCTTT
J: TRBJ1-1
D: TRBD1
size: NA
V: TRBV15

CDR3: CASSLGQGTILGEQYF
DNA: TGTGCCAGCAGCTTAGGCCAGGGTACTATATTGGGCGAGCAGTACTTC
J: TRBJ2-7
D: NA
size: NA
V: TRBV7-9

CDR3: CASSQQGSVTEAFF
DNA: TGTGCCAGCAGCCAACAGGGATCGGTTACTGAAGCTTTCTTT
J: TRBJ1-1
D: NA
size: once
V: TRBV7-2

CDR3: CASSAGTGPPEQYF
DNA: TGTGCCAGCTCGGCCGGGACAGGGCCACCCGAGCAGTACTTC
J: TRBJ2-7
D: TRBD1
size: NA
V: TRBV18

CDR3: CASSPTSGDFNEQFF
DNA: TGTGCCAGCAGCCCGACTAGCGGGGATTTCAATGAGCAGTTCTTC
J: TRBJ2-1
D: TRBD2
size: NA
V: TRBV28

CDR3: CASSQVVRGGANVLTF
DNA: TGCGCCAGCAGCCAAGTTGTCAGGGGCGGGGCCAACGTCCTGACTTTC
J: TRBJ2-6
D: NA
size: NA
V: TRBV4-3

CDR3: CASSQGHPNSGNTIYF
DNA: TGCGCCAGCAGCCAAGGACACCCTAACTCTGGAAACACCATATATTTT
J: TRBJ1-3
D: NA
size: NA
V: TRBV4-3

CDR3: CASSSVGGGELFF
DNA: TGTGCCAGCAGCTCTGTAGGGGGCGGGGAGCTGTTTTTT
J: TRBJ2-2
D: NA
size: NA
V: TRBV7-2

CDR3: CASSSRGGTDTQYF
DNA: TGCGCCAGCAGCTCCCGGGGGGGCACAGATACGCAGTATTTT
J: TRBJ2-3
D: TRBD2
size: NA
V: TRBV5-1

CDR3: CASSLDGILSYEQYF
DNA: TGTGCCAGCAGTTTAGACGGGATTCTCTCCTACGAGCAGTACTTC
J: TRBJ2-7
D: NA
size: NA
V: TRBV6-5